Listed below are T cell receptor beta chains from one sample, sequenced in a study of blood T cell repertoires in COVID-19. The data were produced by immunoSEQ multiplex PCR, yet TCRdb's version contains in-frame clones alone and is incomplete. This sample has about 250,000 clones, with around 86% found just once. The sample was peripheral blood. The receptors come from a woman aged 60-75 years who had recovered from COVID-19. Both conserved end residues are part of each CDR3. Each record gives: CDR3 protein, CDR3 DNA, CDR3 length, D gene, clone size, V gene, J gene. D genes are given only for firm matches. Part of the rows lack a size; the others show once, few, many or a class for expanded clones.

CDR3: CASSLGTQIQETQYF
DNA: TGTGCCAGCAGCTTAGGCACCCAGATTCAAGAGACCCAGTACTTC
length: 15
D: NA
size: NA
V: TRBV7-9
J: TRBJ2-5

CDR3: CASSSDWTEQYF
DNA: TGTGCCAGCAGTTCCGACTGGACTGAGCAGTACTTC
length: 12
D: NA
size: NA
V: TRBV6-5
J: TRBJ2-7

CDR3: CASSYIPGGVNEQFF
DNA: TGTGCCAGCAGTTACATTCCAGGGGGAGTCAATGAGCAGTTCTTC
length: 15
D: TRBD1
size: once
V: TRBV6-2/TRBV6-3
J: TRBJ2-1

CDR3: CASSPGQAAEKLFF
DNA: TGTGCCAGCTCACCAGGGCAGGCTGCTGAAAAACTGTTTTTT
length: 14
D: NA
size: NA
V: TRBV18
J: TRBJ1-4

CDR3: CASSLARDRGEKLFF
DNA: TGTGCCAGCAGTTTAGCCCGGGACAGGGGGGAAAAACTGTTTTTT
length: 15
D: TRBD1
size: NA
V: TRBV28
J: TRBJ1-4

CDR3: CASSFAPGQGAEGYTF
DNA: TGTGCCAGCAGCTTCGCCCCGGGACAGGGGGCAGAGGGCTACACCTTC
length: 16
D: TRBD1
size: NA
V: TRBV9
J: TRBJ1-2

CDR3: CASSSRGDGTGETQYF
DNA: TGTGCCAGCAGCTCCAGGGGTGACGGGACAGGAGAGACCCAGTACTTC
length: 16
D: TRBD1
size: NA
V: TRBV7-6
J: TRBJ2-5

CDR3: CASSPDTYHNYGYTF
DNA: TGTGCCAGCAGCCCGGACACCTACCATAACTATGGCTACACCTTC
length: 15
D: NA
size: few
V: TRBV13
J: TRBJ1-2

CDR3: CASSKTGGASEKLFF
DNA: TGTGCCAGTAGTAAGACAGGGGGCGCTTCGGAAAAACTGTTTTTT
length: 15
D: TRBD1
size: NA
V: TRBV19
J: TRBJ1-4

CDR3: CASSPIQTTDTQYF
DNA: TGTGCCAGCTCACCAATACAGACCACAGATACGCAGTATTTT
length: 14
D: NA
size: once
V: TRBV18
J: TRBJ2-3

CDR3: CASSLDQGAAGELFF
DNA: TGCGCCAGCAGCTTGGATCAGGGGGCCGCCGGGGAGCTGTTTTTT
length: 15
D: TRBD1
size: once
V: TRBV5-1
J: TRBJ2-2

CDR3: CASQTGSMNTEAFF
DNA: TGCGCCAGCCAGACAGGGAGCATGAACACTGAAGCTTTCTTT
length: 14
D: TRBD1
size: NA
V: TRBV5-1
J: TRBJ1-1

CDR3: CASARAGELFF
DNA: TGTGCCAGCGCGAGGGCCGGGGAGCTGTTTTTT
length: 11
D: NA
size: NA
V: TRBV10-3
J: TRBJ2-2

CDR3: CASSSQGLYGYTF
DNA: TGTGCCAGCAGCTCCCAGGGGCTGTATGGCTACACCTTC
length: 13
D: NA
size: NA
V: TRBV5-6
J: TRBJ1-2

CDR3: CASSLARGGGEQFF
DNA: TGTGCCAGTAGTCTGGCCCGCGGGGGAGGTGAGCAGTTCTTC
length: 14
D: TRBD2
size: NA
V: TRBV19
J: TRBJ2-1

CDR3: CASSKGGAYEQYF
DNA: TGTGCCAGCAGCAAAGGGGGGGCCTACGAGCAGTACTTC
length: 13
D: NA
size: NA
V: TRBV7-2
J: TRBJ2-7

CDR3: CSARSRPQHF
DNA: TGCAGTGCCCGGTCGCGGCCCCAGCATTTT
length: 10
D: NA
size: NA
V: TRBV20-1
J: TRBJ1-5

CDR3: CASRGGDTGNTEAFF
DNA: TGTGCCAGTAGGGGAGGGGATACGGGGAACACTGAAGCTTTCTTT
length: 15
D: NA
size: NA
V: TRBV19
J: TRBJ1-1

CDR3: CASSPGAGSSYEQYF
DNA: TGTGCCAGCAGCCCTGGGGCGGGAAGCTCCTACGAGCAGTACTTC
length: 15
D: NA
size: once
V: TRBV5-5
J: TRBJ2-7

CDR3: CASSLGGTGELFF
DNA: TGTGCCAGCAGCTTAGGAGGCACCGGGGAGCTGTTTTTT
length: 13
D: NA
size: NA
V: TRBV11-3
J: TRBJ2-2

CDR3: CASRRHEQYF
DNA: TGTGCCAGCCGGAGGCACGAGCAGTACTTC
length: 10
D: NA
size: NA
V: TRBV28
J: TRBJ2-7

CDR3: CASSPVDNLSTDTQYF
DNA: TGTGCCAGCTCACCGGTAGACAACCTTAGCACAGATACGCAGTATTTT
length: 16
D: NA
size: NA
V: TRBV18
J: TRBJ2-3

CDR3: CASSPTLRGNTGELFF
DNA: TGCGCCAGCAGCCCTACCTTGCGGGGGAACACCGGGGAGCTGTTTTTT
length: 16
D: NA
size: few
V: TRBV5-1
J: TRBJ2-2

CDR3: CASNLDIAAQDEQFF
DNA: TGTGCCAGCAACTTAGACATAGCGGCCCAGGATGAGCAGTTCTTC
length: 15
D: NA
size: NA
V: TRBV7-2
J: TRBJ2-1

CDR3: CASSPQIQETQYF
DNA: TGTGCCAGCAGCCCCCAGATCCAAGAGACCCAGTACTTC
length: 13
D: NA
size: NA
V: TRBV13
J: TRBJ2-5

CDR3: CASSLGTPSGAFF
DNA: TGTGCCAGCAGCTTAGGTACACCCTCGGGGGCTTTCTTT
length: 13
D: NA
size: many
V: TRBV11-3
J: TRBJ1-1

CDR3: CASSQSEKIQPQHF
DNA: TGCGCCAGCAGTCAATCGGAGAAAATTCAGCCCCAGCATTTT
length: 14
D: NA
size: NA
V: TRBV23-1
J: TRBJ1-5

CDR3: CASSSLTETYEQYF
DNA: TGTGCCAGCAGTTCCTTGACGGAGACCTACGAGCAGTACTTC
length: 14
D: NA
size: NA
V: TRBV6-5
J: TRBJ2-7

CDR3: CASSSPWGDRGRTDTQYF
DNA: TGTGCCAGCAGTTCCCCCTGGGGGGACAGGGGGCGAACAGATACGCAGTATTTT
length: 18
D: TRBD1
size: NA
V: TRBV27
J: TRBJ2-3

CDR3: CASSSFGDRVYF
DNA: TGTGCCAGCAGCTCCTTTGGGGACAGGGTTTACTTC
length: 12
D: TRBD1
size: few
V: TRBV5-6
J: TRBJ2-7

CDR3: CASTGGNYGYTF
DNA: TGTGCCAGTACGGGGGGCAACTATGGCTACACCTTC
length: 12
D: NA
size: NA
V: TRBV19
J: TRBJ1-2

CDR3: CASSKIPTTGGTYEQYF
DNA: TGCGCCAGCAGTAAGATACCTACGACAGGGGGGACCTACGAGCAGTACTTC
length: 17
D: TRBD1
size: NA
V: TRBV5-1
J: TRBJ2-7

CDR3: CASSLISSPLHF
DNA: TGTGCCAGCAGCTTAATTTCATCACCCCTCCACTTT
length: 12
D: NA
size: NA
V: TRBV11-2
J: TRBJ1-6